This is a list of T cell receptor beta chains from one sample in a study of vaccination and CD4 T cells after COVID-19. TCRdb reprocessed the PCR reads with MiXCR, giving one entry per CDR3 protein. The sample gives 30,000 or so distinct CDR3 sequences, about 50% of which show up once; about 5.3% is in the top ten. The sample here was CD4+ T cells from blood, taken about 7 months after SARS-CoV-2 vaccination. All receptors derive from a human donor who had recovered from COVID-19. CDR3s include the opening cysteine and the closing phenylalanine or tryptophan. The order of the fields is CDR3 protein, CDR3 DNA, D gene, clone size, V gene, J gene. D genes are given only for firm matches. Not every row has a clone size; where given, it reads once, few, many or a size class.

CDR3 protein: CASSPWDISEAFF; CDR3 DNA: TGTGCCAGCAGCCCCTGGGACATTTCCGAAGCTTTCTTT; D gene: .; clone size: .; V gene: TRBV7-9; J gene: TRBJ1-1
CDR3 protein: CASSDPPGIAGEPYEQYF; CDR3 DNA: TGTGCCAGCAGTGACCCCCCCGGCATTGCGGGGGAACCCTACGAGCAGTACTTC; D gene: TRBD2; clone size: .; V gene: TRBV6-4; J gene: TRBJ2-7
CDR3 protein: CASSLAGKGRGKLQYF; CDR3 DNA: TGTGCCAGCAGCCTGGCTGGGAAGGGAAGAGGTAAATTGCAGTACTTC; D gene: .; clone size: few; V gene: TRBV27; J gene: TRBJ2-7
CDR3 protein: CASAGTGDSPLHF; CDR3 DNA: TGTGCCAGCGCCGGGACAGGGGACTCACCCCTCCACTTT; D gene: TRBD1; clone size: few; V gene: TRBV7-9; J gene: TRBJ1-6
CDR3 protein: CASSLDSNQPQHF; CDR3 DNA: TGTGCCAGCAGCCTTGATAGCAATCAGCCCCAGCATTTT; D gene: .; clone size: few; V gene: TRBV28; J gene: TRBJ1-5
CDR3 protein: CATGGTANTEAFF; CDR3 DNA: TGTGCCACCGGCGGGACAGCGAACACTGAAGCTTTCTTT; D gene: TRBD1; clone size: .; V gene: TRBV10-3; J gene: TRBJ1-1
CDR3 protein: CSANDRVGTEAFF; CDR3 DNA: TGCAGTGCAAACGACAGGGTGGGGACTGAAGCTTTCTTT; D gene: TRBD1; clone size: .; V gene: TRBV20-1; J gene: TRBJ1-1
CDR3 protein: CASSIWLAGDGELFF; CDR3 DNA: TGTGCCAGTAGTATCTGGCTAGCGGGAGACGGGGAGCTGTTTTTT; D gene: TRBD2; clone size: .; V gene: TRBV19; J gene: TRBJ2-2
CDR3 protein: CASSKDPPHDQPQHF; CDR3 DNA: TGTGCCAGCAGCAAAGACCCCCCCCACGATCAGCCCCAGCATTTT; D gene: .; clone size: .; V gene: TRBV21-1; J gene: TRBJ1-5
CDR3 protein: CSARNLLGVAGGLFFNEQFF; CDR3 DNA: TGCAGTGCTAGAAACTTACTAGGGGTAGCGGGGGGGCTTTTTTTCAATGAGCAGTTCTTC; D gene: TRBD2; clone size: .; V gene: TRBV20-1; J gene: TRBJ2-1
CDR3 protein: CSAGVLVPGSSYEQYF; CDR3 DNA: TGCAGTGCTGGGGTCCTTGTACCAGGGAGCTCCTACGAGCAGTACTTC; D gene: .; clone size: .; V gene: TRBV20-1; J gene: TRBJ2-7
CDR3 protein: CSASPLVAEQYF; CDR3 DNA: TGCAGTGCTAGTCCGCTAGTAGCCGAGCAGTACTTC; D gene: .; clone size: few; V gene: TRBV20-1; J gene: TRBJ2-7
CDR3 protein: CATSRETGTQPQHF; CDR3 DNA: TGTGCCACCAGCAGAGAAACAGGGACGCAGCCCCAGCATTTT; D gene: .; clone size: .; V gene: TRBV15; J gene: TRBJ1-5
CDR3 protein: CSARDPQGGNTGELFF; CDR3 DNA: TGCAGTGCTAGAGACCCGCAGGGGGGGAACACCGGGGAGCTGTTTTTT; D gene: .; clone size: .; V gene: TRBV20-1; J gene: TRBJ2-2
CDR3 protein: CSAATSSGRASQETQYF; CDR3 DNA: TGCAGTGCCGCTACCTCTAGCGGGAGGGCTTCCCAAGAGACCCAGTACTTC; D gene: TRBD2; clone size: few; V gene: TRBV20-1; J gene: TRBJ2-5
CDR3 protein: CASSDEGSHPIF; CDR3 DNA: TGTGCCAGCAGTGACGAAGGATCCCACCCAATCTTC; D gene: .; clone size: .; V gene: TRBV2; J gene: TRBJ2-7
CDR3 protein: CASSHKTGLPYEQYF; CDR3 DNA: TGTGCCAGCAGCCACAAGACAGGGCTTCCCTACGAGCAGTACTTC; D gene: TRBD1; clone size: .; V gene: TRBV6-1; J gene: TRBJ2-7
CDR3 protein: CASSKGPKETQYF; CDR3 DNA: TGTGCCAGTAGTAAGGGGCCGAAAGAGACCCAGTACTTC; D gene: .; clone size: .; V gene: TRBV19; J gene: TRBJ2-5
CDR3 protein: CSVIDRGYTF; CDR3 DNA: TGCAGCGTTATAGATAGAGGCTACACCTTC; D gene: .; clone size: .; V gene: TRBV29-1; J gene: TRBJ1-2
CDR3 protein: CASSRTSYQETQYF; CDR3 DNA: TGTGCCAGCAGCCGGACTTCGTACCAAGAGACCCAGTACTTC; D gene: .; clone size: .; V gene: TRBV28; J gene: TRBJ2-5
CDR3 protein: CASSNREHGYTF; CDR3 DNA: TGTGCCAGTAGTAACAGGGAGCATGGCTACACCTTC; D gene: .; clone size: few; V gene: TRBV19; J gene: TRBJ1-2
CDR3 protein: CASSTGLPSNEQFF; CDR3 DNA: TGTGCCAGCAGCACGGGACTCCCTAGCAATGAGCAGTTCTTC; D gene: .; clone size: .; V gene: TRBV7-9; J gene: TRBJ2-1
CDR3 protein: CSAILSGGGEQYF; CDR3 DNA: TGCAGTGCTATCTTGAGCGGAGGGGGGGAGCAGTACTTC; D gene: .; clone size: .; V gene: TRBV20-1; J gene: TRBJ2-7
CDR3 protein: CASSPQLLTEAFF; CDR3 DNA: TGTGCCAGCAGCCCTCAACTCCTCACTGAAGCTTTCTTT; D gene: .; clone size: few; V gene: TRBV7-9; J gene: TRBJ1-1